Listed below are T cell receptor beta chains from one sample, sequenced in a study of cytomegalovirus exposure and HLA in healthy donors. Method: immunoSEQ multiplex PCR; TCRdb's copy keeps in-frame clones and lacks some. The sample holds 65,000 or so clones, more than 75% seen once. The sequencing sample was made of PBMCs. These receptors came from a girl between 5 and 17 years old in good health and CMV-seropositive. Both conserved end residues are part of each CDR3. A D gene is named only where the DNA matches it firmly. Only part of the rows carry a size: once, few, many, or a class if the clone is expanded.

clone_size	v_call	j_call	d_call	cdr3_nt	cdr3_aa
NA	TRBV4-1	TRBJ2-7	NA	TGCGCCAGCAGCCAAAGGGCGGGTCCCTACTACGAGCAGTACTTC	CASSQRAGPYYEQYF
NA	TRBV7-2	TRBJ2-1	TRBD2	TGTGCCAGCAGGCAAACCTCCGGGGGGGGTGGTGAGCAGTTCTTC	CASRQTSGGGGEQFF
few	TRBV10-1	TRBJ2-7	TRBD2	TGCGCCCCCCACGGGGGGAGCGAGCAGTACTTC	CAPHGGSEQYF
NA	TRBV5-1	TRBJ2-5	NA	TGCGCCACTTTTCCCCTTCCCCTACGGGGGTCCCAAGAGACCCAGTACTTC	CATFPLPLRGSQETQYF
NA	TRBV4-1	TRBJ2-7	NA	TGCGCCAGCAGCCTAGGAGAACCCTACTTTTACTACGAGCAGTACTTC	CASSLGEPYFYYEQYF
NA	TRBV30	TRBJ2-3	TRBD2	TGTGCCTGGAGTGCCCCACCCCGGGCTAGCGGGAGAACAGATACGCAGTATTTT	CAWSAPPRASGRTDTQYF
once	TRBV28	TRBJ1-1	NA	TGTGCCAGCAGTCTAAAGATGAACACTGAAGCTTTCTTT	CASSLKMNTEAFF
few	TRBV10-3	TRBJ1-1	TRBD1	TGTGCCATCAGTGATATGGCAGGGGGCACTGAAGCTTTCTTT	CAISDMAGGTEAFF
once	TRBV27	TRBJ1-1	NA	TGTGCCAGCAGGCGAACAGGATTGGCGAACACTGAAGCTTTCTTT	CASRRTGLANTEAFF
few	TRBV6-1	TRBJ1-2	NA	TGTGCCAGCAGTGAAATTCAGGGGATTGATCCTGGCTACACCTTC	CASSEIQGIDPGYTF
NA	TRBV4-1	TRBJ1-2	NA	TGCGCCAGCAGCCAGGTAAGCCGGGGGGAACCCTATGGCTACACCTTC	CASSQVSRGEPYGYTF
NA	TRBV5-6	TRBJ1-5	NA	TGTGCCAGCAGCTTGTTGTATAGCAATCAGCCCCAGCATTTT	CASSLLYSNQPQHF
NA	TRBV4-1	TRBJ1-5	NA	TGCGCCAGCAGCCAAGATTTTGAAGGGGGAGTTCAGCCCCAGCATTTT	CASSQDFEGGVQPQHF
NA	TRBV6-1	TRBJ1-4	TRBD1	TGTGCCAGCAGGGGACAGGGGGCGGTTTTTTTT	CASRGQGAVFF
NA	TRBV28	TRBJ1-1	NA	TGTGCCAGCAGTTTGTTTCCTGCACAGGGGAACACTGAAGCTTTCTTT	CASSLFPAQGNTEAFF
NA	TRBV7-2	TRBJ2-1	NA	TGTGCCAGCAGCTTGGGGCAGGTCTCTGGGCAGTTCTTC	CASSLGQVSGQFF
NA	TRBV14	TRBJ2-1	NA	TGTGCCAGCAGCCAGCTCCCGCCCGGGACATCGAAAGCGAATGAGCAGTTCTTC	CASSQLPPGTSKANEQFF
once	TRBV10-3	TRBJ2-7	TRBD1	TGTGCCATCAGTGAGTCGGGACAGGGGGGCTACGAGCAGTACTTC	CAISESGQGGYEQYF
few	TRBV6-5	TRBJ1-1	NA	TGTGCCAGCAGTTACTCGAGGTTGGGGAACACTGAAGCTTTCTTT	CASSYSRLGNTEAFF
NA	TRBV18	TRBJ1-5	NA	TGTGCCAGCGCCCGCCAGGAGGGTAATCAGCCCCAGCATTTT	CASARQEGNQPQHF
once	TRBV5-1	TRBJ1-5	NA	TGCGCCAGCAGCCCTCTAGGGGGCAATCAGCCCCAGCATTTT	CASSPLGGNQPQHF
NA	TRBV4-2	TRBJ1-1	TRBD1	TGTGCCAGCAGCCCTTTGACAGGGCCGAACACTGAAGCTTTCTTT	CASSPLTGPNTEAFF
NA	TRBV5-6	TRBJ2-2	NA	TGTGCCAGCAGCCAGGGAGGCGCCGGGGAGCTGTTTTTT	CASSQGGAGELFF
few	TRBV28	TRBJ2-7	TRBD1	TGTGCCAGCAGCTCACAGGACAGGGGGCCATACGAGCAGTACTTC	CASSSQDRGPYEQYF
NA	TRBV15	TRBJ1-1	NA	TGTGCCACCAGCCCCTCCCAAACGGGGATGAAGGCTTTCTTT	CATSPSQTGMKAFF
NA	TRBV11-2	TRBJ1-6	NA	TGTGCCAGCAGCCTCCAGTCTTCACCCCTCCACTTT	CASSLQSSPLHF
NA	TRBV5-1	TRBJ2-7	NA	TGCGCCAGCAGCTTGCAGCAGCGGTACGAGCAGTACTTC	CASSLQQRYEQYF
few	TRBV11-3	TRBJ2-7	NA	TGTGCCAGCAGCTTATCCGCGTCGAATGATTACGAGCAGTACTTC	CASSLSASNDYEQYF
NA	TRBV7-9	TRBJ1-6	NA	TGTGCCAGCAGCCAAGCGGGGTCACCCCTCCACTTT	CASSQAGSPLHF
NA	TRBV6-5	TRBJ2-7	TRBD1	TGTGCCAGCAGTCGCATGACAGGGGAGGCCGAGCAGTACTTC	CASSRMTGEAEQYF
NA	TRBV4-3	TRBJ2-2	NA	TGCGCCAGCAGCCAACCAGGGCCGAACACCGGGGAGCTGTTTTTT	CASSQPGPNTGELFF
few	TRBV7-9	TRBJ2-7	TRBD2	TGTGCCAGCAGCTTCGTACTAGCGGACTCCTACGAGCAGTACTTC	CASSFVLADSYEQYF
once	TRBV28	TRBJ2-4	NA	TGTGCCAGCAGTTTGAGCACCCTAGCCAAAAACATTCAGTACTTC	CASSLSTLAKNIQYF
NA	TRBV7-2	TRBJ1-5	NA	TGTGCCAGCAGCTTCACCGCTACTAGCAATCAGCCCCAGCATTTT	CASSFTATSNQPQHF
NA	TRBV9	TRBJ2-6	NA	TGTGCCAGCAGCGCGTGGAGCTCTGGGGCCAACGTCCTGACTTTC	CASSAWSSGANVLTF
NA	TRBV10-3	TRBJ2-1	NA	TGTGCCATCAAACCTACAGGGTACAATGAGCAGTTCTTC	CAIKPTGYNEQFF
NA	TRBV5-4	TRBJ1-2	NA	TGTGCCAGCAGCCCGGGAGGTCCCCTGGGAGGCTACACCTTC	CASSPGGPLGGYTF
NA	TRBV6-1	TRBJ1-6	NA	TGTGCCAGCAGTGAATCCCAGGGGTTGCCCCTCCACTTT	CASSESQGLPLHF
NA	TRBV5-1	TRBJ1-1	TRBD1	TGCGCCAGCAGCCGATATGAGGACAGGCGGTCCACTGAAGCTTTCTTT	CASSRYEDRRSTEAFF
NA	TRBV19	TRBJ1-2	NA	TGTGCCAGTACCGGCGGATACGAGGGTGGCTACACCTTC	CASTGGYEGGYTF
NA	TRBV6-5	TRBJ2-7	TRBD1	TGTGCCAGCAGTGAAGACAGGGTCGAGCAGTACTTC	CASSEDRVEQYF
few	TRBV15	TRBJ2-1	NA	TGTGCCACCAGCAGAGATTCTCCGCAGGCAGGAGGAAGTAGCAATGAGCAGTTCTTC	CATSRDSPQAGGSSNEQFF
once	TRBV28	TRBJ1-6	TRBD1	TGTGCCAGCAGTTTATGGAACCGACAGGGAAGGGATTCACCCCTCCACTTT	CASSLWNRQGRDSPLHF
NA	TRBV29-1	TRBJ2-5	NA	TGCAGCGCGGAGGGCGAATTAGAGACCCAGTACTTC	CSAEGELETQYF
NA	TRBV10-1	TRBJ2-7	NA	TGCGCCAGCAGTGAGTCCGGGGGTAAGAAGCAGTACTTC	CASSESGGKKQYF
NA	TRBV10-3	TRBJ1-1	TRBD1	TGTGCCACTACCCAACCGGGACAGGGGTTCACTGAAGCTTTCTTT	CATTQPGQGFTEAFF
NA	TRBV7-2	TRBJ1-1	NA	TGTGCCAGCAGCTTAGATTGGGCAAAGACTGAAGCTTTCTTT	CASSLDWAKTEAFF